The 15 T cell receptor beta chains below come from one sample, sequenced in a study of blood T cell repertoires in COVID-19. Some clones are missing from TCRdb's copy, which holds only in-frame ones; the method was immunoSEQ multiplex PCR. The sample shows approximately 140,000 clones, about four fifths of them seen only once. The specimen sequenced was peripheral blood. These receptors all stem from a human donor in a cohort sampled during active COVID-19.

V usage is TRBV7-9 and J usage is TRBJ1-2, with D maybe TRBD1 (5 bases). Germline V gene data show CDR1 as SEHNR and CDR2 as FQNEAQ (reference sequence). V gave up 3 bases and J gave up 5 bases, with 16 bases separating them. The CDR3 consists of 15 residues. The CDR3 here is CASSFGGSTPYGYTF. In nucleotides, the CDR3 is TGTGCCAGCAGCTTCGGGGGGTCCACCCCATATGGCTACACCTTC.

The sample holds a few counts of this clone. V usage is TRBV25-1 and J usage is TRBJ2-7; 8 nucleotides line up with TRBD2. This CDR3 has 15 amino acids. Germline CDR1 and CDR2: MGHDK and SYGVNS. Trimming removed 0 bases from V and 4 bases from J; junction bases left unmatched: 5. The CDR3 loop is CASSEYRGRRYEQYF. CDR3 sequence (DNA): TGTGCCAGCAGTGAATATCGCGGGAGGAGGTACGAGCAGTACTTC.

The V gene is TRBV19, the J gene TRBJ2-3; TRBD1 might be the D (6 bases). The V end was cut by 5 bases, the J end by 0 bases, with 15 bases between. The CDR3 loop spans 16 amino acids. Per germline, CDR1 LNHDA and CDR2 SQIVND (reference sequence). CDR3 nucleotide sequence: TGTGCCAGTAGTGGCCCGGGACATCCTAGCACAGATACGCAGTATTTT. Translating gives CASSGPGHPSTDTQYF.

This chain connects TRBV6-5 to TRBJ1-3; 8 nucleotides align to TRBD1. The J segment lost 1 base and the V segment lost 2 bases, leaving 4 bases of the junction unmatched. Germline CDR1 reads MNHEY; CDR2 reads SVGAGI. This CDR3 has 16 residues. The CDR3 loop is CASSYDRGGSGNTIYF. The CDR3 nucleotides read TGTGCCAGCAGTTACGACAGGGGTGGTTCTGGAAACACCATATATTTT.

This clone has a handful of counts. J is TRBJ2-1 and V is TRBV6-5, with D perhaps TRBD2 (5 bases). V was shortened by 0 bases and J by 3 bases, with 6 bases between the two germline ends. This CDR3 has 14 residues. Per germline, CDR1 MNHEY and CDR2 SVGAGI. CDR3 residues: CASSYSRGYNEQFF. CDR3 in DNA: TGTGCCAGCAGTTACTCACGGGGCTACAATGAGCAGTTCTTC.

This sequence joins TRBV16 and TRBJ2-7; weak D call: TRBD2 (6 bases). Germline assignment: CDR1 KGHSY and CDR2 FQNENV. With 6 bases removed from V and 0 bases from J, the gap between germline ends came to 18 bases. The CDR3 loop spans 16 amino acids. The CDR3 DNA reads TGTGCCAGCAGGGGTAGGAGGGACGGAAGCTCCTACGAGCAGTACTTC. Translation gives CASRGRRDGSSYEQYF.

This chain uses TRBV18 with TRBJ2-7; possible D gene TRBD1, 6 bases. Trimming removed 0 bases at V and 7 bases at J, with 13 bases between. The CDR3 totals 14 residues. Germline V gives CDR1 KGHSH, CDR2 LQKENI. The CDR3 is CASSPPTGLGEQYF. The CDR3 DNA reads as TGTGCCAGCTCACCACCAACAGGGCTCGGGGAGCAGTACTTC.

The chain employs TRBV6-5 and TRBJ2-1; 7 bases line up with TRBD1. V lost 10 bases, J lost 6 bases, and 6 bases stayed unmatched. The V gene's germline CDR1 is MNHEY and CDR2 SVGAGI. CDR3 length equals 12 residues. In DNA, the CDR3 is TGTGCCACCCTCCGGGACAGCAATGAGCAGTTCTTC. This translates into CATLRDSNEQFF.

The V call is TRBV19, the J call TRBJ2-6; D possibly corresponds to TRBD1 (6 bases). Germline V CDR1 and CDR2: LNHDA, SQIVND (reference sequence). V shed 7 bases and J shed 0 bases, with 19 bases lying between them. The CDR3 runs to 18 residues. Here the CDR3 DNA reads TGTGCCAGTACTCCCCGTTTGGGACAAGGCTCTGGGGCCAACGTCCTGACTTTC. Protein sequence: CASTPRLGQGSGANVLTF. Full variable domain (missing parts from reference TRBV19 and TRBJ2-6): DGGITQSPKYLFRKEGQNVTLSCEQNLNHDAMYWYRQDPGQGLRLIYYSQIVNDFQKGDIAEGYSVSREKKESFPLTVTSAQKNPTAFYLCASTPRLGQGSGANVLTFGAGSRLTVL.

The CDR3 DNA reads as TGTGCCAGTAGTTTACGGACAGGGGGCTACGAGCAGTACTTC. Its protein is CASSLRTGGYEQYF. The V call is TRBV19, the J call TRBJ2-7; 10 positions match TRBD1. J lost 3 bases, V lost 5 bases, and 4 bases had no gene match. The CDR3 is 14 residues long. CDR1 LNHDA and CDR2 SQIVND come from the germline V gene (reference sequence). Full variable domain (remainder filled in from reference TRBV19 and TRBJ2-7): DGGITQSPKYLFRKEGQNVTLSCEQNLNHDAMYWYRQDPGQGLRLIYYSQIVNDFQKGDIAEGYSVSREKKESFPLTVTSAQKNPTAFYLCASSLRTGGYEQYFGPGTRLTVT.

This chain joins TRBV7-9 and TRBJ2-3, with 14 bases identical to TRBD2. The CDR3 totals 16 residues. V shed 5 bases, J shed 6 bases, and the junction held 7 bases outside the gene matches. CDR1 SEHNR and CDR2 FQNEAQ come from the germline V gene (reference sequence). The CDR3 loop is CASSDGLAGGSDTQYF. For the CDR3, the DNA is TGTGCCAGCAGCGACGGACTAGCGGGAGGTAGCGATACGCAGTATTTT.

The sample holds a few counts of this clone. This sequence joins TRBV11-3 and TRBJ2-2; 7 bases are a match to TRBD1. V was clipped by 1 base and J by 1 base; unmatched bases: 0. The germline V gene has CDR1 SGHNT and CDR2 YENEEA. The CDR3 runs 15 residues. The CDR3 nucleotides read TGTGCCAGCAGCTTAGGGGACAGGAACACCGGGGAGCTGTTTTTT. It is translated as CASSLGDRNTGELFF.

The J gene is TRBJ2-1, the V gene TRBV11-2; tentatively, D is TRBD1 (5 bases). The CDR3 length is 14 residues. From germline, CDR1 is SGHAT and CDR2 FQNNGV. The ends were cut back, 3 bases at V and 6 bases at J, with 12 bases in the middle. CDR3 loop: CASSLGRTSNEQFF. The CDR3 nucleotides are TGTGCCAGCAGCTTGGGGCGGACCTCCAATGAGCAGTTCTTC. The full variable domain, with the rest looked up from reference TRBV11-2 and TRBJ2-1, is EAGVAQSPRYKIIEKRQSVAFWCNPISGHATLYWYQQILGQGPKLLIQFQNNGVVDDSQLPKDRFSAERLKGVDSTLKIQPAKLEDSAVYLCASSLGRTSNEQFFGPGTRLTVL.

V usage is TRBV4-3 and J usage is TRBJ2-1, with TRBD2 identical over 7 bases. Germline CDR1 LGHNA, CDR2 YSLEER. CDR3 size: 16 residues. Trimming took 1 base from V and 2 from J; bases not matched to a gene: 5. The CDR3 region has the DNA TGCGCCAGCAGCCAAGTTGGCGGGAGTCCCTACAATGAGCAGTTCTTC. It codes for CASSQVGGSPYNEQFF.

The J gene is TRBJ2-5, the V gene TRBV15; tentatively, D is TRBD2 (5 bases). V lost 0 bases and J lost 4, with 12 bases in between. The CDR3 extends over 15 amino acids. Germline V gene lookup returns CDR1 LNHNV and CDR2 YYDKDF (reference sequence). The CDR3 sequence: CATSRDPGVVETQYF. CDR3 coding DNA: TGTGCCACCAGCAGAGACCCCGGGGTCGTAGAGACCCAGTACTTC.